What follows are 20 T cell receptor beta chains derived from one specimen sequenced in a study of breast tumors, draining lymph nodes, adjacent tissues. TCRdb recomputed calls from the multiplex PCR reads with MiXCR, one row per CDR3 protein. The sample yields over 100,000 distinct CDR3 sequences, about a fifth seen once. Samples came from axillary lymph nodes draining the breast cancer. Sequences were obtained from axillary lymph node tissue. These receptor sequences come from a female donor with breast cancer. Some clones in this sample may be carry-over from other donors' samples.

This clonotype was observed at least ten times. The chain carries TRBV5-8 and TRBJ2-5; D remains unclear. The CDR3 loop spans 12 amino acids. From germline, CDR1 is SGHTS and CDR2 YDEGEE. V gave up 4 bases and J gave up 0 bases, with 4 bases separating them. The CDR3 reads CASSRYQETQYF. The CDR3 coding sequence is TGTGCCAGCAGCCGGTACCAAGAGACCCAGTACTTC.

This clonotype was counted at least ten times. The chain carries TRBV5-4 and TRBJ2-1; 9 bases are a match to TRBD1. V shed 3 bases and J 15 bases; nucleotides not matched to a gene: 4. The germline CDR1 and CDR2 sequences are SGHNT and YYREEE (reference sequence). This CDR3 has 11 amino acids. DNA of the CDR3: TGTGCCAGCAGCTCCGGACAGGGGAGGTTCTTC. As protein: CASSSGQGRFF.

This clonotype was observed many times. The rearrangement uses TRBV3-1 and TRBJ2-2, with 15 bases that match TRBD2. After removal of 5 bases from V and 8 bases from J, the junction contained 3 bases not matched to a gene. Germline loops: CDR1 LGHDT, CDR2 YNNKEL (reference sequence). The CDR3 spans 15 residues. DNA of the CDR3: TGTGCCAGCAGCTCGGGACTAGCGGGAGGTGGGGAGCTGTTTTTT. Its protein product is CASSSGLAGGGELFF.

This clonotype has a count of ten or more. The chain has TRBV5-4 and TRBJ2-3; 7 bases agree with TRBD1. From germline, CDR1 is SGHNT and CDR2 YYREEE (reference sequence). This CDR3 contains 15 residues. With V trimmed by 2 bases and J by 0 bases, 3 bases remained unmatched. CDR3 nucleotides: TGTGCCAGCAGCTTCGGACAGGAAAGCACAGATACGCAGTATTTT. Translating it yields CASSFGQESTDTQYF. Full variable domain (outside the CDR3, taken from reference TRBV5-4 and TRBJ2-3): ETGVTQSPTHLIKTRGQQVTLRCSSQSGHNTVSWYQQALGQGPQFIFQYYREEENGRGNFPPRFSGLQFPNYSSELNVNALELDDSALYLCASSFGQESTDTQYFGPGTRLTVL.

This clonotype was counted at least ten times. This chain uses TRBV20-1 with TRBJ2-7; the D gene could be TRBD1 or TRBD2 (6 bases each). This CDR3 spans 14 amino acids. Per the germline V gene, CDR1 is DFQATT and CDR2 is SNEGSKA (reference sequence). V lost 6 bases and J lost 3, with 18 bases in between. CDR3 amino acids: CSAVEGGPLYEQYF. For the CDR3, the DNA is TGCAGTGCGGTCGAAGGGGGGCCACTCTACGAGCAGTACTTC.

The sample holds many counts of this clonotype. The J gene is TRBJ2-1, the V gene TRBV20-1; 13 bases map to TRBD2. Trimming at V came to 3 bases and at J to 9 bases, leaving 2 bases not matched to a gene. The CDR3 loop spans 13 amino acids. Germline assignment: CDR1 DFQATT and CDR2 SNEGSKA (reference sequence). The CDR3 coding sequence is TGCAGTGCTAGGGGACTAGCGGGGCTTGAGCAGTTCTTC. This gives the protein CSARGLAGLEQFF.

Comment on this clonotype: A read error may be the cause here, since a much bigger clone is one base away. The J gene is TRBJ2-7, the V gene TRBV18; the D gene is possibly TRBD1 (5 bases). V was pared by 2 bases and J by 1 base, with 12 bases between. The CDR3 has 15 amino acids. Germline V gene lookup returns CDR1 KGHSH and CDR2 LQKENI. The CDR3 reads CASSPNRRMSYEQYF. CDR3 bases: TGTGCCAGCTCACCAAACAGGCGGATGTCCTACGAGCAGTACTTC. The complete variable domain, with remaining parts taken from reference TRBV18 and TRBJ2-7, reads NAGVMQNPRHLVRRRGQEARLRCSPMKGHSHVYWYRQLPEEGLKFMVYLQKENIIDESGMPKERFSAEFPKEGPSILRIQQVVRGDSAAYFCASSPNRRMSYEQYFGPGTRLTVT.

This clonotype was detected only a few times. The V gene is TRBV28, the J gene TRBJ1-5; D gene unclear. From germline, CDR1 is MDHEN and CDR2 SYDVKM. The CDR3 sequence is 13 residues long. Trimming removed 6 bases from V and 3 bases from J, with 9 bases in between. The CDR3 sequence is CASRGPLNQPQHF. CDR3 in DNA: TGTGCCAGCAGGGGCCCACTCAATCAGCCCCAGCATTTT.

This clonotype was recorded at least ten times. This rearrangement joins TRBV9 to TRBJ2-7, with D hard to call. The CDR3 length is 14 residues. Per germline, CDR1 SGDLS and CDR2 YYNGEE. Trimming took 0 bases from V and 7 from J, leaving 14 bases between them. Written as DNA, the CDR3 is TGTGCCAGCAGCGTAGCTGACCCCTACGGTGAGCAGTACTTC. Amino acid sequence: CASSVADPYGEQYF.

Ten or more counts support this clonotype. The chain joins TRBV6-5 to TRBJ2-7; D call uncertain. Germline V gives CDR1 MNHEY, CDR2 SVGAGI. V lost 2 bases and J lost 5, with 13 bases in between. This CDR3 has 14 amino acids. The CDR3 loop is CASSYMQTAHEQYF. The CDR3 region has the DNA TGTGCCAGCAGTTACATGCAGACGGCCCACGAGCAGTACTTC.

The chain links TRBV24-1 to TRBJ2-1; 8 positions match TRBD2. The CDR3 contains 14 residues. V trimming: 9 bases; J trimming: 5 bases; junction bases outside the gene matches: 8. CDR1 is KGHDR and CDR2 is SFDVKD in the germline V gene. The CDR3 loop is CATGREGLNNEQFF. The CDR3, as DNA: TGTGCCACCGGACGGGAGGGCCTCAACAATGAGCAGTTCTTC.

The chain links TRBV6-2 or TRBV6-3 to TRBJ2-1, with 14 bases lining up with TRBD2. The CDR3 spans 17 residues. V lost 7 bases to trimming and J lost 1 base; unmatched junction nucleotides: 6. Germline V gene sequence: CDR1 MNHEY, CDR2 SVGEGT. The CDR3, as DNA: TGTGCCAGCACACCGGGACTAGCGGGAGTATCCTACAATGAGCAGTTCTTC. This encodes CASTPGLAGVSYNEQFF.

In this sample, this clonotype turned up many times. The J gene is TRBJ2-7, the V gene TRBV2; 9 bases agree with TRBD1. Trimming cost V 4 bases and J 0 bases; bases outside gene matches: 4. Germline CDR1 and CDR2: SNHLY and FYNNEI. CDR3 length: 15 residues. CDR3 residues: CASSGQGVSSYEQYF. CDR3 nucleotide sequence: TGTGCCAGCAGTGGACAGGGGGTGAGCTCCTACGAGCAGTACTTC.

This clonotype occurred many times. This chain uses TRBV11-3 with TRBJ2-2; D is unclear. There are 12 residues in the CDR3. Germline V CDR1 and CDR2: SGHNT, YENEEA. V was clipped by 8 bases and J by 7 bases, with 11 bases between them. CDR3 nucleotides: TGTGCCAGCGGCGTGGTCATCGGGGAGCTGTTTTTT. Its translation: CASGVVIGELFF.

The V and J genes are TRBV24-1 and TRBJ2-1; 9 bases align to TRBD2. Germline trimming cut 3 bases from V and 2 bases from J; bases unmatched to any gene: 4. Germline CDR1 and CDR2: KGHDR and SFDVKD. CDR3 length equals 16 residues. The CDR3 reads CATSDRASGAYNEQFF. The CDR3 bases are TGTGCCACCAGTGATAGGGCTAGCGGGGCCTACAATGAGCAGTTCTTC.

This chain links TRBV7-2 with TRBJ1-5, with D possibly being TRBD1 (6 bases). CDR1 is SGHTA and CDR2 is FQGNSA in the germline V gene. CDR3 length: 15 residues. Trimming removed 1 base from V and 3 bases from J, with 10 bases in between. CDR3 DNA: TGTGCCAGCAGCTTAGGCAGGGGTAACAATCAGCCCCAGCATTTT. Translation gives CASSLGRGNNQPQHF.

This clonotype was recorded at least ten times. V is TRBV7-9 and J is TRBJ2-2; D ambiguous. Per germline, CDR1 SEHNR and CDR2 FQNEAQ (reference sequence). Trimming pared 2 bases from V and 1 base from J, leaving 8 bases between. The CDR3 totals 15 residues. The CDR3 is CASSLTALNTGELFF. The CDR3 coding sequence is TGTGCCAGCAGCTTAACCGCCTTGAACACCGGGGAGCTGTTTTTT.

This clonotype was detected once. A single base separates this from a much larger clone, so it may be a read error. This sequence joins TRBV5-5 and TRBJ1-2; D perhaps matches TRBD1 (5 bases). V dropped 10 bases and J dropped 0 bases, with 13 bases sitting between them. CDR1 and CDR2 from the germline V gene are SGHKS and YYEKEE (reference sequence). This CDR3 contains 13 residues. CDR3 sequence (DNA): TGTGCCGGCGCAGACAGCCCTAACTATGGCTACACCTTC. Translating it yields CAGADSPNYGYTF.

In its sample, this clonotype was seen many times. The chain couples TRBV9 to TRBJ2-1, with D unclear. Germline values: CDR1 SGDLS, CDR2 YYNGEE. The V end lost 7 bases, the J end lost 4 bases, and 6 bases lay between the germline ends. This CDR3 comprises 11 residues. The CDR3 coding sequence is TGTGCCAGCGGTTCTTACAATGAGCAGTTCTTC. It is translated as CASGSYNEQFF.

In its sample, this clonotype was seen many times. This chain connects TRBV7-2 to TRBJ1-3; weak D call: TRBD1 (6 bases). The V gene's germline CDR1 is SGHTA and CDR2 FQGNSA. The CDR3 runs to 17 residues. The V end lost 4 bases, the J end lost 0 bases, and 16 bases lay between the germline ends. DNA for the CDR3: TGTGCCAGCAGCTACCGGGACACATCCGTCTCTGGAAACACCATATATTTT. It translates to CASSYRDTSVSGNTIYF. Using reference TRBV7-2 and TRBJ1-3 for the parts outside the CDR3, the full variable domain is GAGVSQSPSNKVTEKGKDVELRCDPISGHTALYWYRQSLGQGLEFLIYFQGNSAPDKSGLPSDRFSAERTGGSVSTLTIQRTQQEDSAVYLCASSYRDTSVSGNTIYFGEGSWLTVV.